The rows below give T cell receptor beta chains drawn from one sample of a study of blood T cell repertoires in COVID-19. Sequenced by immunoSEQ multiplex PCR; TCRdb stores in-frame clones only, minus some. The sample has 55,000 to 80,000 clones; about four fifths are singletons. The source material was peripheral blood. The receptor set was obtained from a human donor in a cohort sampled during active COVID-19. CDR3s include the opening cysteine and the closing phenylalanine or tryptophan. A D gene is named only where the DNA matches it firmly. Clone size appears in some rows only: once, few, many, or a class for an expanded clone.

j_gene	abundance	v_gene	d_gene	CDR3aa	CDR3nt
TRBJ2-7	-	TRBV2	-	CASSEGTGTGYEQYF	TGTGCCAGCAGTGAAGGAACGGGCACGGGGTACGAGCAGTACTTC
TRBJ1-2	once	TRBV5-6	TRBD1	CASSTPDRGGGYTF	TGTGCCAGCAGCACCCCAGACAGGGGGGGCGGCTACACCTTC
TRBJ2-3	few	TRBV23-1	TRBD2	CASSQSISGGHTDTQYF	TGCGCCAGCAGTCAATCAATCAGCGGGGGGCACACAGATACGCAGTATTTT
TRBJ1-1	few	TRBV4-2	TRBD1	CASSQRDRQNTEAFF	TGTGCCAGCAGCCAGAGGGACAGACAGAACACTGAAGCTTTCTTT
TRBJ2-3	-	TRBV5-4	-	CASSLGLGADTQYF	TGTGCCAGCAGCTTGGGTCTGGGCGCAGATACGCAGTATTTT
TRBJ1-1	few	TRBV7-9	-	CASSPPQGSNTEAFF	TGTGCCAGCAGCCCGCCACAGGGATCGAACACTGAAGCTTTCTTT
TRBJ1-1	-	TRBV6-4	TRBD1	CASSEDRRNTEAFF	TGTGCCAGCAGTGAGGACAGGAGGAACACTGAAGCTTTCTTT
TRBJ1-1	-	TRBV5-1	-	CASSPGSMNTEAFF	TGCGCCAGCAGCCCGGGGTCTATGAACACTGAAGCTTTCTTT
TRBJ2-7	-	TRBV7-3	TRBD2	CASSLSGGYEQYF	TGTGCCAGCAGCTTATCGGGGGGCTACGAGCAGTACTTC
TRBJ1-1	few	TRBV6-5	TRBD1	CASSYSPGGGTEAFF	TGTGCCAGCAGTTACTCGCCAGGGGGAGGCACTGAAGCTTTCTTT